The 20 T cell receptor beta chains in this list originate from one sample, sequenced in a study of blood T cells in healthy people across ages. Then a second PCR, running roughly 7 to 12 cycles, was carried out with a sample-barcoded 5' primer and a J-beta primer mix. TCRdb reanalysed the 5' RACE reads using MiXCR and keeps one entry per CDR3 protein. Seen here are hundreds of thousands of distinct CDR3 sequences, 45% to 50% observed once, and the top ten hold about a third. The sample comprised blood. Every receptor here comes from a woman aged 60-70 years in good health.

This clonotype was detected only once. The V call is TRBV29-1, the J call TRBJ2-5; D possibly corresponds to TRBD2 (5 bases). The V end lost 1 base, the J end lost 3 bases, and 6 bases lay between the germline ends. The CDR3 is 12 residues long. Per germline, CDR1 SQVTM and CDR2 ANQGSEA. CDR3 DNA sequence: TGCAGCGTTGAAGCTAGCAAAGAGACCCAGTACTTC. It codes for CSVEASKETQYF.

The chain couples TRBV20-1 to TRBJ2-2; D is perhaps TRBD2 (5 bases). Per germline, CDR1 DFQATT and CDR2 SNEGSKA (reference sequence). Trimming cost V 5 bases and J 7 bases, with 14 bases left between them. CDR3 length equals 13 residues. The CDR3 is CSALSGMDGELFF. In DNA form, the CDR3 reads TGCAGTGCTCTTTCGGGGATGGACGGGGAGCTGTTTTTT.

This clonotype was picked up a small number of times. The chain joins TRBV29-1 to TRBJ1-1, with unresolved D. This CDR3 region has 9 residues. CDR1 and CDR2 from the germline V gene are SQVTM and ANQGSEA. V lost 4 bases to trimming and J lost 4 bases, with 1 base between them. The CDR3 coding sequence is TGCAGCGTTGGCACTGAAGCTTTCTTT. Amino acid sequence: CSVGTEAFF.

In this sample, this clonotype turned up many times. The chain carries TRBV21-1 and TRBJ2-1; TRBD1 is the table's D call, not checked against the DNA. TRBV21-1 is labeled a pseudogene. The CDR3 is 21 amino acids. Written as DNA, the CDR3 is TGTGCCAGCAGCAAAGTTATCCGGACAGGGTCTCGCATATGGCACTCCAATGAGCAGTTCTTC. Translation: CASSKVIRTGSRIWHSNEQFF.

This clonotype was observed at least ten times. This chain uses TRBV7-3 with TRBJ2-2, with a possible D match to TRBD1 (6 bases). The CDR3 runs 15 residues. V was cut by 7 bases and J by 8 bases, with 20 bases left in between. The V gene's germline CDR1 is SGHTA and CDR2 FQGTGA. In nucleotides, the CDR3 is TGTGCCAGCACCGCGACAACTACAGGGTCAGGGGAGCTGTTTTTT. It translates to CASTATTTGSGELFF.

V and J are TRBV5-1 and TRBJ2-3, with a tentative D call TRBD2 (5 bases). This CDR3 comprises 17 residues. Trimming removed 4 bases from V and 5 bases from J, with 23 bases in between. Germline V gives CDR1 SGHRS, CDR2 YFSETQ. CDR3 sequence: CASSPRLGDGVVDTQYF. In nucleotides, the CDR3 is TGCGCCAGCAGCCCGAGACTGGGAGACGGAGTGGTAGATACGCAGTATTTT.

The rearrangement uses TRBV7-2 and TRBJ1-4; D uncertain. The CDR3 is 12 residues long. Germline V CDR1 and CDR2: SGHTA, FQGNSA. V was pared by 3 bases and J by 8 bases, with 7 bases between. CDR3 region: CASSFNFEKLFF. CDR3 in DNA: TGTGCCAGCAGCTTCAACTTCGAAAAACTGTTTTTT.

This clonotype has a handful of counts. The gene calls are TRBV12-3 or TRBV12-4 and TRBJ2-7; D ambiguous. This CDR3 comprises 14 residues. V lost 1 base and J lost 0, with 7 bases in between. This chain's CDR3 is CASSLGFRSYEQYF. CDR3 DNA: TGTGCCAGCAGTTTAGGGTTCCGCTCCTACGAGCAGTACTTC.

Only a few counts were recorded for this clonotype. The genes are TRBV9 and TRBJ2-5; 8 nucleotides align to TRBD1. The CDR3 extends over 16 amino acids. Germline lookup yields CDR1 SGDLS and CDR2 YYNGEE. V shed 4 bases and J 4 bases; nucleotides not matched to a gene: 12. In DNA, the CDR3 is TGTGCCAGCAGCTCCCTCGGACAGGGAGTCGGAGAGACCCAGTACTTC. This sequence encodes CASSSLGQGVGETQYF.

J is TRBJ1-2 and V is TRBV29-1; unclear D gene. The CDR3 consists of 13 residues. CDR1 and CDR2 from the germline V gene are SQVTM and ANQGSEA. V lost 2 bases, J lost 4 bases, and 11 bases lay in between. CDR3 protein: CSVERQMSYGYTF. The CDR3 DNA is TGCAGCGTTGAACGGCAGATGAGCTATGGCTACACCTTC.

V and J are TRBV7-2 and TRBJ2-4; the match to TRBD2 covers 7 bases. V lost 5 bases, J lost 0 bases, and 13 bases stayed unmatched. This CDR3 contains 18 residues. Germline V CDR1 and CDR2: SGHTA, FQGNSA. CDR3 coding DNA: TGTGCCAGCAGCCCAGGCCTAGCGGCAGGTCTAGCCAAAAACATTCAGTACTTC. Its translation: CASSPGLAAGLAKNIQYF. Variable domain in full (rest from reference TRBV7-2 and TRBJ2-4): GAGVSQSPSNKVTEKGKDVELRCDPISGHTALYWYRQSLGQGLEFLIYFQGNSAPDKSGLPSDRFSAERTGGSVSTLTIQRTQQEDSAVYLCASSPGLAAGLAKNIQYFGAGTRLSVL.

V and J are TRBV5-1 and TRBJ2-1; maybe TRBD2 (5 bases). The CDR3 covers 16 residues. Per the germline V gene, CDR1 is SGHRS and CDR2 is YFSETQ. Trimming took 1 base from V and 0 from J, leaving 11 bases between them. The DNA for the CDR3 is TGCGCCAGCAGCTTGAGGCTAGCCAGCTCCTACAATGAGCAGTTCTTC. It encodes CASSLRLASSYNEQFF.

This sequence joins TRBV5-1 and TRBJ2-3; D possibly corresponds to TRBD2 (5 bases). CDR3 length: 15 residues. Trimming removed 4 bases at V and 0 bases at J, with 12 bases between. Germline loops: CDR1 SGHRS, CDR2 YFSETQ. For the CDR3, the DNA is TGCGCCAGCAGCGGAGGAATTCCTAGCACAGATACGCAGTATTTT. Its protein is CASSGGIPSTDTQYF.

The V call is TRBV12-3 or TRBV12-4, the J call TRBJ1-2; D may be TRBD1 (5 bases). V was trimmed by 5 bases and J by 4 bases, leaving 14 bases between them. The CDR3 is made up of 14 amino acids. CDR3 DNA: TGTGCCAGCAGTCCCTCTTGGGGGACCTATGGCTACACCTTC. Amino acids: CASSPSWGTYGYTF.

A word on this clonotype: At one end the junction does not follow the germline gene, possibly because of a read error. The chain is built from TRBV5-1 and TRBJ2-3; 7 bases fit TRBD2. Germline values: CDR1 SGHRS, CDR2 YFSETQ. This CDR3 has 17 amino acids. The CDR3 loop is CASGLAGGSGSTDTQYF. In nucleotides, the CDR3 is TGCGCCAGCGGCTTGGCCGGGGGTAGCGGGAGCACAGATACGCAGTATTTT.

The chain has TRBV28 and TRBJ1-1, with 8 bases matching TRBD1. V lost 3 bases, J lost 1 base, and 4 bases stayed unmatched. Germline CDR1 is MDHEN and CDR2 is SYDVKM. The CDR3 extends over 15 amino acids. CDR3: CASSLGDRRNTEAFF. CDR3 in DNA: TGTGCCAGCAGTTTGGGGGACAGGAGGAACACTGAAGCTTTCTTT.

This clonotype showed up just a few times. This chain links TRBV29-1 with TRBJ2-7; 12 bases line up with TRBD2. CDR3 length equals 15 residues. V gave up 6 bases and J gave up 3 bases; unmatched junction bases: 9. CDR1 is SQVTM, CDR2 ANQGSEA, per germline. This CDR3 is CSVGKLTSGSYEQYF. In DNA form, the CDR3 reads TGCAGCGTCGGGAAGTTGACTAGCGGGAGCTACGAGCAGTACTTC.

This clonotype was seen a few times. The chain has TRBV7-9 and TRBJ2-7; D could derive from TRBD1 or TRBD2 (5 bases each). V dropped 5 bases and J dropped 7 bases, with 21 bases sitting between them. The CDR3 spans 15 residues. The germline V gene encodes CDR1 SEHNR and CDR2 FQNEAQ (reference sequence). The CDR3 protein is CASSARVKGENEQYF. In DNA form, the CDR3 reads TGTGCCAGCAGCGCCAGGGTCAAAGGGGAGAATGAGCAGTACTTC.

The chain joins TRBV2 to TRBJ2-1; D perhaps matches TRBD1 (7 bases). In germline, CDR1 is SNHLY, CDR2 FYNNEI. CDR3 size: 14 residues. The V gene lost 7 bases and the J gene lost 6 bases, with 16 bases spanning the gap. The CDR3 DNA follows: TGTGCCAGCACTAAGTGGAGGGGGCTCAATGAGCAGTTCTTC. It codes for CASTKWRGLNEQFF.

This clonotype was found many times. The chain joins TRBV7-2 to TRBJ2-1; 12 bases are shared with TRBD2. J gave up 9 bases and V 5 bases, and 11 bases lay outside the gene matches. CDR1 and CDR2 from the germline V gene are SGHTA and FQGNSA. This CDR3 comprises 16 residues. The CDR3 DNA follows: TGTGCCAGCAGCCCTAAGCCTAGCGGGAGGGCTTCTGAGCAGTTCTTC. It encodes CASSPKPSGRASEQFF.